These T cell receptor beta chains were read from a single sample in a study of Ad26.COV2.S vaccination and SARS-CoV-2 variants. The table came from immunoSEQ multiplex PCR; TCRdb's copy has only in-frame clones and leaves some out. The sample has about 680,000 clones, 89% seen once. The material was peripheral blood, obtained in a trial of Ad26.COV2.S vaccine versus placebo. The receptors come from a person between 18 and 59 years old who received the Ad26.COV2.S COVID-19 vaccine or a placebo. Both conserved end residues are part of each CDR3. D genes are given only for firm matches. A clone size is listed for some rows: how often the clone was seen (once, few, many), or a class if it is expanded.

abundance	d_gene	v_gene	len	j_gene	CDR3nt	CDR3aa
few	TRBD1	TRBV2	13	TRBJ1-1	TGTGCCAGCAGTGCCGACAGGGTCACTGAAGCTTTCTTT	CASSADRVTEAFF
-	-	TRBV6-6	16	TRBJ2-3	TGTGCCAGCAGTCCCCCGGCCGGGAGCAACACAGATACGCAGTATTTT	CASSPPAGSNTDTQYF
-	-	TRBV5-6	16	TRBJ1-1	TGTGCCAGCAGCTTGCTTGGGACAACGGTATGGGACGAAGCTTTCTTT	CASSLLGTTVWDEAFF
once	TRBD1	TRBV19	15	TRBJ2-1	TGTGCCAGTAGTATCTCCGGGACAGCCTACAATGAGCAGTTCTTC	CASSISGTAYNEQFF
-	-	TRBV11-2	14	TRBJ1-1	TGTGCCAGCAGTTTGCAGGGGCCCCCTTATGAAGCTTTCTTT	CASSLQGPPYEAFF
once	-	TRBV19	14	TRBJ2-7	TGTGCCAGTAGTATAAGGGCAGCGGAGTACGAGCAGTACTTC	CASSIRAAEYEQYF
once	-	TRBV27	19	TRBJ1-5	TGTGCCAGCAGTACCACCGGGACGCAAAGAGTAGGTCCTCGTCAGCCCCAGCATTTT	CASSTTGTQRVGPRQPQHF
-	-	TRBV5-1	15	TRBJ1-3	TGCGCCAGCAGCCACGGGACGGCCTCTGGAAACACCATATATTTT	CASSHGTASGNTIYF
-	-	TRBV30	14	TRBJ1-2	TGTGCCTGGAGTGTTATGGGGAGGGACAATGGCTACACCTTC	CAWSVMGRDNGYTF
-	-	TRBV6-2/TRBV6-3	15	TRBJ1-2	TGTGCCAGCAGTTACTTGTCAGGCATCAACGATGGCTACACCTTC	CASSYLSGINDGYTF
-	-	TRBV3-1/TRBV3-2	15	TRBJ2-1	TGTGCCAGCAGCCAACCCAGGGGGGGGTACAATGAGCAGTTCTTC	CASSQPRGGYNEQFF
-	-	TRBV12-3/TRBV12-4	13	TRBJ1-6	TGTGCCAGCACCAGCTCCTATAATTCACCCCTCCACTTT	CASTSSYNSPLHF
once	TRBD2	TRBV7-2	15	TRBJ2-7	TGTGCCAGCAGCTACGGGGCTAGCGGGGCCTACGAGCAGTACTTC	CASSYGASGAYEQYF
-	-	TRBV18	15	TRBJ2-2	TGTGCCAGCTCACCACGGCTGCCGAACACCGGGGAGCTGTTTTTT	CASSPRLPNTGELFF
few	TRBD1	TRBV24-1	15	TRBJ2-3	TGTGCCACCAGTGCGGACAGGGGGCGAGAAGATACGCAGTATTTT	CATSADRGREDTQYF
-	-	TRBV2	13	TRBJ1-2	TGTGCCGGAAGCGCGGGGGGGATTGTGGGCTACACCTTC	CAGSAGGIVGYTF
-	-	TRBV6-1	13	TRBJ2-2	TGTGCCAGCAGTGCAGCAGACACCGGGGAGCTGTTTTTT	CASSAADTGELFF
-	-	TRBV12-3/TRBV12-4	12	TRBJ2-4	TGTGCCAGCAGTGACAGCGGAAACATTCAGTACTTC	CASSDSGNIQYF
-	-	TRBV19	16	TRBJ1-4	TGTGCCAGTAGTATAGATCTCAGGACTGCGGGTGAAAAACTGTTTTTT	CASSIDLRTAGEKLFF
-	-	TRBV11-2	11	TRBJ2-3	TGTGCCAGCACCACCGTTTATACGCAGTATTTT	CASTTVYTQYF
-	-	TRBV29-1	10	TRBJ2-5	TGCAGCGTTGAGCAAGAGACCCAGTACTTC	CSVEQETQYF
-	TRBD2	TRBV11-2	15	TRBJ2-7	TGTGCCAGCAGCTTAGAGGTAGCGGGAGGGGACGAGCAGTACTTC	CASSLEVAGGDEQYF
once	-	TRBV18	14	TRBJ1-2	TGTGCCAGCTCCCCCTGGACAGTCCCCGACGGCTACACCTTC	CASSPWTVPDGYTF
-	-	TRBV15	16	TRBJ2-4	TGTGCCACCAGCTTTCGTACAGGGTTAGCCAAAAACATTCAGTACTTC	CATSFRTGLAKNIQYF
-	-	TRBV29-1	14	TRBJ2-2	TGCAGCGTTGATGCGGGGAGGGGGACCGGGGAGCTGTTTTTT	CSVDAGRGTGELFF
-	-	TRBV3-1/TRBV3-2	13	TRBJ1-1	TGTGCCAGCAGCCATGAGGTGAACACTGAAGCTTTCTTT	CASSHEVNTEAFF
few	-	TRBV7-2	14	TRBJ1-1	TGTGCCAGCAGCCCATACTCCGGGAACACTGAAGCTTTCTTT	CASSPYSGNTEAFF
-	-	TRBV5-5	14	TRBJ2-4	TGTGCCAGCACCTCTGAGGGGGCCAAAAACATTCAGTACTTC	CASTSEGAKNIQYF